This T cell receptor (beta chain) was captured in a study of human T cells and chemical hapten exposure. Many counts were recorded for this clonotype. The CDR3 has 15 amino acids. Per germline, CDR1 MNHNS and CDR2 SASEGT. Trimming took off 7 bases at V and 0 bases at J, with 12 bases between the two ends. The time point: patch test 1, 2 weeks after DPC sensitization. Treatment here: therapeutic diphenylcyclopropenone sensitization with weekly scalp DPC. Each patch-test visit's blood sample preceded patch application. One entry per CDR3 protein results from TCRdb running MiXCR on the RACE reads. The sample yields fewer than 60,000 distinct CDR3 sequences, 9.3% seen once.

The sample consisted of whole blood, taken in connection with sensitization to the hapten diphenylcyclopropenone (DPC). The V call is TRBV6-1, the J call TRBJ2-2; TRBD1 is a possible D gene (5 bases). This clonotype was sampled from a woman aged 45 to 65 with alopecia areata. Some clones in this sample may be carry-over from other donors' samples. The CDR3 DNA reads as TGTGCCAGCACCGTAGGACAACCGAACACCGGGGAGCTGTTTTTT. This encodes CASTVGQPNTGELFF.